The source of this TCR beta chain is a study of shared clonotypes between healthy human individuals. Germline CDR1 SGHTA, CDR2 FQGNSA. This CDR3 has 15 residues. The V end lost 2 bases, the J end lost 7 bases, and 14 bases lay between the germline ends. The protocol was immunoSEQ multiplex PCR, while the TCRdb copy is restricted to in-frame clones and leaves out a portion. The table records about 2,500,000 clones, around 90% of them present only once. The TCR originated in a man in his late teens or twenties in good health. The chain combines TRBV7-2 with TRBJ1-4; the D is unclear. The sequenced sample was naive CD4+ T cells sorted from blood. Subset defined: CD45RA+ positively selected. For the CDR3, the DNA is TGTGCCAGCAGCTTAAGTTTACGGCCCACTGAAAAACTGTTTTTT. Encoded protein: CASSLSLRPTEKLFF.